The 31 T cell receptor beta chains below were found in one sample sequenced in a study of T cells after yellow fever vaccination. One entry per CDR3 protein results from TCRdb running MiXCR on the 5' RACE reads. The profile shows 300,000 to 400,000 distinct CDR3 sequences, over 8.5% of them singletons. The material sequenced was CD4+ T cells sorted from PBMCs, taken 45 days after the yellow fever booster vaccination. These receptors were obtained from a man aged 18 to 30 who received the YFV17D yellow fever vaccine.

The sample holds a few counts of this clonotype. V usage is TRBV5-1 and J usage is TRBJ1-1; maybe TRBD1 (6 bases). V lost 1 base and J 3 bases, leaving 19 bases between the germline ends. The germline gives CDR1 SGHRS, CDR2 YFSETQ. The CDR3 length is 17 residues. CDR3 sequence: CASSLFPLRGGDTEAFF. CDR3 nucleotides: TGCGCCAGCAGCTTGTTCCCCCTCAGGGGAGGTGACACTGAAGCTTTCTTT.

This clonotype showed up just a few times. Written as DNA, the CDR3 is TGTGCCAGCAGCTTAGGTCCTTGGCAAGAGACCCAGTACTTC. Translation: CASSLGPWQETQYF. The chain uses TRBV7-2 and TRBJ2-5, with D unresolved. The CDR3 covers 14 residues. Germline CDR1 reads SGHTA; CDR2 reads FQGNSA. The ends were cut back, 1 base at V and 2 bases at J, with 8 bases in the middle.

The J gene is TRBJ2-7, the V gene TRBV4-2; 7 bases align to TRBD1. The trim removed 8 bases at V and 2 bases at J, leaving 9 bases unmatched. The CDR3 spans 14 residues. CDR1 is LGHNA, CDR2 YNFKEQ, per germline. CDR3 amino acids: CASAFQQGAYEQYF. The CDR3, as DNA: TGTGCCAGCGCGTTCCAGCAGGGGGCCTACGAGCAGTACTTC.

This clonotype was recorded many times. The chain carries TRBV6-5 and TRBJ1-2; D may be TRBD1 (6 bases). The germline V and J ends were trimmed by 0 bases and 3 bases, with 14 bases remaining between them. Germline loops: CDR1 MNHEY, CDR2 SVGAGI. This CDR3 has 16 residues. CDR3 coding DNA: TGTGCCAGCAGTTACTCAGGCAGGGGCCCTGACTATGGCTACACCTTC. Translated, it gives CASSYSGRGPDYGYTF.

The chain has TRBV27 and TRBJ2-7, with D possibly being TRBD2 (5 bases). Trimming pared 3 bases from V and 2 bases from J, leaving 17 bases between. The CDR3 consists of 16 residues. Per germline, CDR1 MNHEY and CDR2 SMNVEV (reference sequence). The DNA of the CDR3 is TGTGCCAGCAGTTTCAAGTTTGGAGGCAGTACCTACGAGCAGTACTTC. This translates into CASSFKFGGSTYEQYF.

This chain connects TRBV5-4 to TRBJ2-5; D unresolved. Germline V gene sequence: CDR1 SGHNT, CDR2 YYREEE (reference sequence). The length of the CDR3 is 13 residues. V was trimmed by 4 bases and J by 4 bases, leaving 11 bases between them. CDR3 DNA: TGTGCCAGCAGCAGAGACAACGGAGAGACCCAGTACTTC. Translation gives CASSRDNGETQYF.

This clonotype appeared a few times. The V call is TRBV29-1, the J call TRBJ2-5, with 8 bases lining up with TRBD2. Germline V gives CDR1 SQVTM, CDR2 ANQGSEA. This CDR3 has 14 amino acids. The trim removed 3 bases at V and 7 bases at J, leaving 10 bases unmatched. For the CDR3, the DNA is TGCAGCGTTGATGCGGGCCTCCGGGGGGGGACCCAGTACTTC. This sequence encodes CSVDAGLRGGTQYF.

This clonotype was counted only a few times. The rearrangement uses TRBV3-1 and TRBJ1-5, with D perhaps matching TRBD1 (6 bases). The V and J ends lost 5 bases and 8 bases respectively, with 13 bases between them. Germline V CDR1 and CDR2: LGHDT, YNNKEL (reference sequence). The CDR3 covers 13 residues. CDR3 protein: CASSITGYEPQHF. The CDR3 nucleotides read TGTGCCAGCAGCATTACAGGGTACGAGCCCCAGCATTTT.

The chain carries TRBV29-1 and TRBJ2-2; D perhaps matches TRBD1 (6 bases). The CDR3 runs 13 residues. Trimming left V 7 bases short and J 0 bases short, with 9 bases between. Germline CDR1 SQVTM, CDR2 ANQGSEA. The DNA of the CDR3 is TGCAGCGGAAGGACAGCGAACACCGGGGAGCTGTTTTTT. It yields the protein CSGRTANTGELFF.

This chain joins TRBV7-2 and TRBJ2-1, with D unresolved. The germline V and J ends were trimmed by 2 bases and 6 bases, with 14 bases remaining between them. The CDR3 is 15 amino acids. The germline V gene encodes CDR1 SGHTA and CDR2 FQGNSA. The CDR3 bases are TGTGCCAGCAGCTTAAACCGAAATGCCCTCAATGAGCAGTTCTTC. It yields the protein CASSLNRNALNEQFF.

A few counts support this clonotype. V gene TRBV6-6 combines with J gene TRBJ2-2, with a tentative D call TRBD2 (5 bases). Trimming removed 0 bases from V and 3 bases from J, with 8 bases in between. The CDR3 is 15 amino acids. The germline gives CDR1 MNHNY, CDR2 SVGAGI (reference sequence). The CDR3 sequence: CASSYSASYTGELFF. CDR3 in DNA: TGTGCCAGCAGTTACTCGGCTAGCTACACCGGGGAGCTGTTTTTT.

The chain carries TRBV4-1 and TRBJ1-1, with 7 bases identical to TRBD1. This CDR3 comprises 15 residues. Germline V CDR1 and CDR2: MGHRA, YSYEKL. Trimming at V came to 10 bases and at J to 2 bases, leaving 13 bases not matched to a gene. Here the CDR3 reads CATQGGPGQNTEAFF. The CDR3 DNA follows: TGCGCCACCCAGGGGGGGCCCGGTCAAAACACTGAAGCTTTCTTT.

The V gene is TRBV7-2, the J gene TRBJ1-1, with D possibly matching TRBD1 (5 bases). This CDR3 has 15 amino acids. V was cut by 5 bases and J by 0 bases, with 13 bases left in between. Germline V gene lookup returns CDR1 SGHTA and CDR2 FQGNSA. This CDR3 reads CASSRQHGLNTEAFF. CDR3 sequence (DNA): TGTGCCAGCAGCAGACAGCACGGCCTGAACACTGAAGCTTTCTTT.

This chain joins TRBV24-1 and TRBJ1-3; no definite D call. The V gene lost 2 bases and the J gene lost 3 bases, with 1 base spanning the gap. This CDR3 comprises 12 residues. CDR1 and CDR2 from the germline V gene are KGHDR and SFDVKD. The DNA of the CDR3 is TGTGCCACCAGTGATTATGGAAACACCATATATTTT. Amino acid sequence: CATSDYGNTIYF.

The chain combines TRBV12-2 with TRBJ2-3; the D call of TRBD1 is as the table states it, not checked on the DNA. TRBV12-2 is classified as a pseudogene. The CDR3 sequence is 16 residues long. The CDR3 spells CASRLVARVDTDTQYF. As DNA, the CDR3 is TGTGCAAGTCGCTTAGTTGCCAGGGTGGACACAGATACGCAGTATTTT.

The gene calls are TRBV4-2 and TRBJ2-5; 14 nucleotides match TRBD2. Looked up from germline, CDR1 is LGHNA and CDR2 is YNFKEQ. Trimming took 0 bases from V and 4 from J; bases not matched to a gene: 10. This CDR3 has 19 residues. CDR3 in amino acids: CASSQDPGLAGARTETQYF. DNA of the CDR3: TGTGCCAGCAGCCAAGATCCGGGACTAGCGGGGGCGAGGACAGAGACCCAGTACTTC.

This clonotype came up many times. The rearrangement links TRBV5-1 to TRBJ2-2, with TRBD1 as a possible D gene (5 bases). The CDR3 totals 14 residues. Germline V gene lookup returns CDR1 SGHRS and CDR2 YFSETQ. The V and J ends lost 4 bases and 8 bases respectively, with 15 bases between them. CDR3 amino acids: CASSPGSELGELFF. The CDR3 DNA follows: TGCGCCAGCAGCCCAGGGTCTGAACTAGGGGAGCTGTTTTTT.

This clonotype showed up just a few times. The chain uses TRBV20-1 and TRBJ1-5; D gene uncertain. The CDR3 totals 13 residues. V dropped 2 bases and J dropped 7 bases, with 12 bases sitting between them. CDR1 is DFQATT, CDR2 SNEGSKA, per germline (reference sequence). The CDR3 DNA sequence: TGCAGTGCTAGAATCGGTGTAGGGCAGCCCCAGCATTTT. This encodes CSARIGVGQPQHF.

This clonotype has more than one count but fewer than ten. CDR3 sequence reads: CAWEGPLGNEQFF. The CDR3 DNA follows: TGTGCCTGGGAGGGCCCTCTGGGCAATGAGCAGTTCTTC. This sequence joins TRBV30 and TRBJ2-1; D possibly corresponds to TRBD2 (5 bases). Germline assignment: CDR1 GTSNPN and CDR2 SVGIG (reference sequence). V was shortened by 5 bases and J by 6 bases, with 14 bases between the two germline ends. The CDR3 is made up of 13 amino acids.

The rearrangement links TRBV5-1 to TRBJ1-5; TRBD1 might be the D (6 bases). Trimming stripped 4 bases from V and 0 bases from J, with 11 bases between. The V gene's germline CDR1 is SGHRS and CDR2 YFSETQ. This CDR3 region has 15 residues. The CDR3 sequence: CASSLGTYSNQPQHF. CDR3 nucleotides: TGCGCCAGCAGCCTAGGGACATATAGCAATCAGCCCCAGCATTTT.

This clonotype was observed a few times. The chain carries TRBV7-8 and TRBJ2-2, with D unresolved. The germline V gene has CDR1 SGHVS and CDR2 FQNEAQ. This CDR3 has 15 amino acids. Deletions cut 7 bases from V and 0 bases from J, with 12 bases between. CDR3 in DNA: TGTGCCAGCACCTTGACCGACGCGAACACCGGGGAGCTGTTTTTT. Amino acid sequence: CASTLTDANTGELFF.

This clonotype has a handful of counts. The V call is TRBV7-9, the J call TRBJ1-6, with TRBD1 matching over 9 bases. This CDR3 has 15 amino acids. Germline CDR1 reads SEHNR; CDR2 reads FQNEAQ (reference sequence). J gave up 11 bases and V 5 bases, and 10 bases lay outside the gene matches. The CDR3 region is CASSPPGQGSAPLHF. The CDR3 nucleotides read TGTGCCAGCAGCCCACCGGGACAGGGTTCTGCACCCCTCCACTTT.

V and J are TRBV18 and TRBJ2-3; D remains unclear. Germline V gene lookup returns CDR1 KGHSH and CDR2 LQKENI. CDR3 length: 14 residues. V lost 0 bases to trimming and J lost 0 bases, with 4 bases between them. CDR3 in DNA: TGTGCCAGCTCACCACCCTTTAGCACAGATACGCAGTATTTT. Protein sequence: CASSPPFSTDTQYF.

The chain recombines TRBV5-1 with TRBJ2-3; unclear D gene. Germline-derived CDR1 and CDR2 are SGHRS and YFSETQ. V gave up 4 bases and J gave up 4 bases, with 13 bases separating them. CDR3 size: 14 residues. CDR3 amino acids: CASSPSREADTQYF. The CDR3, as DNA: TGCGCCAGCAGCCCCAGCCGTGAAGCAGATACGCAGTATTTT. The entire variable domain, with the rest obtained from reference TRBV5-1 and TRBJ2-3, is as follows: KAGVTQTPRYLIKTRGQQVTLSCSPISGHRSVSWYQQTPGQGLQFLFEYFSETQRNKGNFPGRFSGRQFSNSRSEMNVSTLELGDSALYLCASSPSREADTQYFGPGTRLTVL.

CDR3 sequence: CASSFPGLAGMETQYF. In DNA form, the CDR3 reads TGTGCCAGCAGTTTTCCGGGACTAGCGGGGATGGAGACCCAGTACTTC. The rearrangement joins TRBV7-2 to TRBJ2-5; 13 bases align to TRBD2. The CDR3 length is 16 residues. The V and J ends lost 6 bases and 5 bases, in that order; junction bases with no gene match: 9. Germline values: CDR1 SGHTA, CDR2 FQGNSA.

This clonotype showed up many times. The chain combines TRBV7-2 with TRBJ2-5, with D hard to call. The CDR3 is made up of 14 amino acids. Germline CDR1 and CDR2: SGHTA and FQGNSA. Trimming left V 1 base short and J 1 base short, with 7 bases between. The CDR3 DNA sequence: TGTGCCAGCAGCTTAGTCTTCTCCCAAGAGACCCAGTACTTC. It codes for CASSLVFSQETQYF.

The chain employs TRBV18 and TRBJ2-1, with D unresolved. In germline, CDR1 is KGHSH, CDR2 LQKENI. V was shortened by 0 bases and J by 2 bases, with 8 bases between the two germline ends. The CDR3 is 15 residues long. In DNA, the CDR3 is TGTGCCAGCTCACCACCGGCACGGACCTACAATGAGCAGTTCTTC. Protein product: CASSPPARTYNEQFF.

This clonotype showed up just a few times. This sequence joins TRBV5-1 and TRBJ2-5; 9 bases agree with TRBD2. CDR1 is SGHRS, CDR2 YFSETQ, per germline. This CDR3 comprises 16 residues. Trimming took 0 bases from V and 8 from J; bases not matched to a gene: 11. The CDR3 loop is CASSLDGSGGLVTQYF. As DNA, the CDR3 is TGCGCCAGCAGCTTGGACGGTAGCGGGGGATTAGTAACCCAGTACTTC.

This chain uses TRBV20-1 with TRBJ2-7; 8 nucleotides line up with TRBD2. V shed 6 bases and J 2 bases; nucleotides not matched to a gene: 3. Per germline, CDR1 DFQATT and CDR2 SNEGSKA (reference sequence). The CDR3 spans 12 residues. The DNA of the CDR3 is TGCAGTGCGACTAGCGCCGCCTACGAGCAGTACTTC. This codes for CSATSAAYEQYF.

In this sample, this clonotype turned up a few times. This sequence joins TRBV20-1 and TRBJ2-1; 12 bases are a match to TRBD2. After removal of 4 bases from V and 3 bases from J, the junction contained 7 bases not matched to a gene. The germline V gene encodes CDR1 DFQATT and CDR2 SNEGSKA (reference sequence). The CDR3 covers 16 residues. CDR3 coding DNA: TGCAGTGCTACACTAGCGGGGGGCCGACGCTACAATGAGCAGTTCTTC. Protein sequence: CSATLAGGRRYNEQFF.

The CDR3 region has the DNA TGTGCCAGCAGCGTCGGGAGGACGCGCAATGAGCAGTTCTTC. Its translation is CASSVGRTRNEQFF. The chain recombines TRBV9 with TRBJ2-1, with TRBD2 matching 7 bases. Trimming took 2 bases from V and 6 from J; bases not matched to a gene: 5. This CDR3 is built from 14 residues. The germline CDR1 and CDR2 sequences are SGDLS and YYNGEE.